These 17 T cell receptor beta chains share one sample of origin, sequenced in a study of blood T cell repertoires in COVID-19. Data came from immunoSEQ multiplex PCR; TCRdb stores just in-frame clones and leaves some out. The sample yields 95,000 to 120,000 clones, 60% to 85% seen once. The sequencing input was peripheral blood. Every receptor here comes from a middle-aged woman with acute or convalescent COVID-19.

The genes are TRBV30 and TRBJ2-1, with 12 bases that match TRBD2. Germline V gene lookup returns CDR1 GTSNPN and CDR2 SVGIG (reference sequence). V was clipped by 0 bases and J by 8 bases; unmatched bases: 2. CDR3 length: 14 amino acids. DNA for the CDR3: TGTGCCTGGAGTGTTGGACTAGCGGGGCATGAGCAGTTCTTC. This sequence encodes CAWSVGLAGHEQFF.

The gene calls are TRBV10-3 and TRBJ2-2; possibly TRBD2 for D (7 bases). Germline V gives CDR1 ENHRY, CDR2 SYGVKD. The CDR3 spans 15 residues. Trimming pared 7 bases from V and 0 bases from J, leaving 12 bases between. CDR3 nucleotides: TGTGCCATCATGGGGGGGCAGTCGAACACCGGGGAGCTGTTTTTT. Amino acid sequence: CAIMGGQSNTGELFF.

This chain links TRBV19 with TRBJ2-7, with 7 bases fitting TRBD1. Trimming cost V 3 bases and J 3 bases; bases outside gene matches: 5. Per the germline V gene, CDR1 is LNHDA and CDR2 is SQIVND (reference sequence). This CDR3 has 14 amino acids. As DNA, the CDR3 is TGTGCCAGTAGTATCCCCGGGACAGTCTACGAGCAGTACTTC. Residues: CASSIPGTVYEQYF.

The chain recombines TRBV7-9 with TRBJ1-1, with TRBD1 identical over 10 bases. The germline V gene encodes CDR1 SEHNR and CDR2 FQNEAQ (reference sequence). This CDR3 region has 11 residues. With V trimmed by 5 bases and J by 11 bases, 2 bases remained unmatched. The CDR3 protein is CASSPGQGAFF. DNA for the CDR3: TGTGCCAGCAGCCCGGGACAGGGGGCTTTCTTT.

The chain uses TRBV11-2 and TRBJ1-2; 11 positions match TRBD1. Per the germline V gene, CDR1 is SGHAT and CDR2 is FQNNGV. CDR3 size: 16 residues. V was clipped by 8 bases and J by 8 bases; unmatched bases: 16. CDR3 sequence reads: CASVLGTGGSRLGYTF. CDR3 bases: TGTGCCAGCGTCCTCGGGACAGGGGGTTCCCGTTTGGGCTACACCTTC.

V gene TRBV5-1 combines with J gene TRBJ2-7; D not resolved. V lost 0 bases and J lost 0, with 4 bases in between. This CDR3 has 13 amino acids. Germline CDR1 is SGHRS and CDR2 is YFSETQ. The CDR3, as DNA: TGCGCCAGCAGCTTGGCATTCTCCTACGAGCAGTACTTC. This gives the protein CASSLAFSYEQYF.

The rearrangement uses TRBV25-1 and TRBJ1-3; D possibly corresponds to TRBD1 (5 bases). Trimming pared 0 bases from V and 2 bases from J, leaving 11 bases between. Germline assignment: CDR1 MGHDK and CDR2 SYGVNS. The CDR3 is 16 amino acids. In nucleotides, the CDR3 is TGTGCCAGCAGTGAATATACAGGCCCACCTGGAAACACCATATATTTT. Translating it yields CASSEYTGPPGNTIYF.

The gene calls are TRBV21-1 and TRBJ2-4; TRBD2 is the table's D call, not checked against the DNA. TRBV21-1 counts as a pseudogene. The CDR3 has 13 amino acids. CDR3 protein: CAPGKPAKNIQYF. The CDR3, as DNA: TGTGCCCCCGGTAAACCAGCCAAAAACATTCAGTACTTC.

This chain joins TRBV5-1 and TRBJ2-1, with TRBD1 matching 8 bases. The germline V gene encodes CDR1 SGHRS and CDR2 YFSETQ. The J segment lost 5 bases and the V segment lost 2 bases, leaving 6 bases of the junction unmatched. The CDR3 spans 15 residues. CDR3 sequence reads: CASSLGDRGNNEQFF. As DNA, the CDR3 is TGCGCCAGCAGCTTAGGAGACAGGGGAAACAATGAGCAGTTCTTC.

The V call is TRBV7-3, the J call TRBJ1-1, with D perhaps TRBD1 (6 bases). Germline CDR1 SGHTA, CDR2 FQGTGA. The CDR3 has 13 amino acids. Trimming stripped 3 bases from V and 4 bases from J, with 9 bases between. The CDR3 DNA reads TGTGCCAGCAGCTTCGGACAGTCCACTGAAGCTTTCTTT. This gives the protein CASSFGQSTEAFF.

The chain couples TRBV2 to TRBJ2-5; maybe TRBD2 (5 bases). V gave up 5 bases and J gave up 6 bases, with 13 bases separating them. Per germline, CDR1 SNHLY and CDR2 FYNNEI. This CDR3 has 13 residues. The CDR3 coding sequence is TGTGCCAGCAGTCGGGGTTGGAATAAGACCCAGTACTTC. Translation gives CASSRGWNKTQYF.

The J gene is TRBJ2-5, the V gene TRBV29-1, with no clear D. CDR1 and CDR2 from the germline V gene are SQVTM and ANQGSEA. The V and J ends lost 2 bases and 5 bases respectively, with 12 bases between them. The CDR3 runs to 13 residues. CDR3 loop: CSVEILARETQYF. CDR3 nucleotides: TGCAGCGTTGAAATTTTAGCCCGGGAGACCCAGTACTTC.

The rearrangement uses TRBV2 and TRBJ2-3; 13 positions agree with TRBD2. In germline, CDR1 is SNHLY, CDR2 FYNNEI. This CDR3 has 17 amino acids. J gave up 1 base and V 6 bases, and 7 bases lay outside the gene matches. The CDR3 sequence is CASSRTSGGAGTDTQYF. DNA of the CDR3: TGTGCCAGCAGCCGAACTAGCGGGGGGGCTGGCACAGATACGCAGTATTTT.

This clone was seen repeatedly, ten times or more. V usage is TRBV4-3 and J usage is TRBJ1-4; D remains unclear. Germline V gene sequence: CDR1 LGHNA, CDR2 YSLEER. CDR3 length: 15 amino acids. V was clipped by 0 bases and J by 4 bases, with 9 bases between them. The CDR3 sequence is CASSQEETLNEKLFF. For the CDR3, the DNA is TGCGCCAGCAGCCAAGAGGAGACCCTTAATGAAAAACTGTTTTTT.

The gene calls are TRBV12-3 or TRBV12-4 and TRBJ2-1; D possibly corresponds to TRBD2 (5 bases). This CDR3 has 13 amino acids. The V and J ends lost 10 bases and 7 bases respectively, with 17 bases between them. CDR3 bases: TGTGCCACCTCGGTCGGGGTAAGGAATGAGCAGTTCTTC. As protein: CATSVGVRNEQFF.

On this clone: Other DNA sequences in this specimen translate into the identical CDR3. The chain has TRBV7-9 and TRBJ1-6; 10 nucleotides line up with TRBD1. The length of the CDR3 is 15 residues. After removal of 1 base from V and 9 bases from J, the junction contained 3 bases not matched to a gene. Germline V gene data show CDR1 as SEHNR and CDR2 as FQNEAQ (reference sequence). CDR3 DNA: TGTGCCAGCAGCTTAGGGGACAGGGGTAGTTCACCCCTCCACTTT. It codes for CASSLGDRGSSPLHF.

This clone was counted a single time. V gene TRBV25-1 combines with J gene TRBJ2-5; D perhaps matches TRBD1 (5 bases). In germline, CDR1 is MGHDK, CDR2 SYGVNS. V gave up 3 bases and J gave up 2 bases, with 10 bases separating them. The length of the CDR3 is 14 residues. The CDR3 loop is CASSDSDSQETQYF. CDR3 nucleotide sequence: TGTGCCAGCAGTGATAGTGACAGTCAAGAGACCCAGTACTTC. The full variable domain, completed using reference TRBV25-1 and TRBJ2-5, is EADIYQTPRYLVIGTGKKITLECSQTMGHDKMYWYQQDPGMELHLIHYSYGVNSTEKGDLSSESTVSRIRTEHFPLTLESARPSHTSQYLCASSDSDSQETQYFGPGTRLLVL.